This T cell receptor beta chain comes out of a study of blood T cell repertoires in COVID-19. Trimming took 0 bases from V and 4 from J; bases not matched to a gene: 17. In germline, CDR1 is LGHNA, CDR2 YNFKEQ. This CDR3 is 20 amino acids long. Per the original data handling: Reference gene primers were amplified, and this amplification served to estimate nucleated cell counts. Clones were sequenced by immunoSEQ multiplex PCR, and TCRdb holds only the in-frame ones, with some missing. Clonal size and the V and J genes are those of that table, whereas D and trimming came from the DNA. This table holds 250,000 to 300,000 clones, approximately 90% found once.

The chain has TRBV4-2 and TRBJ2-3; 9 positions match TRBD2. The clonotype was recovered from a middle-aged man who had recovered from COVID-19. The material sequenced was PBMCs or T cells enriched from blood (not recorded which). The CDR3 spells CASSQEIAGVKESGSDTQYF. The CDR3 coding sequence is TGTGCCAGCAGCCAAGAAATAGCGGGAGTTAAAGAGTCTGGTTCAGATACGCAGTATTTT.